This paragraph reports one T cell receptor beta chain. This entry comes from a study of T cells in Graves' hyperthyroidism and ophthalmopathy. RNA transcripts gave rise to amplified TCR beta CDR3 regions. TCR CDR3 underwent first-round RT-PCR with the HTBI primer set. MiXCR was run by TCRdb on the multiplex PCR reads, yielding one entry per CDR3 protein. The table has around 350,000 distinct CDR3 sequences, more than 20% seen once. Trimming shortened V by 0 bases and J by 10 bases, and 7 bases separated the two germline ends. The germline V gene encodes CDR1 SGHAT and CDR2 FQNNGV. The CDR3 has 13 residues.

This chain uses TRBV11-2 with TRBJ1-6; the D gene is possibly TRBD1 (5 bases). The sample was blood. This TCR was sampled from a man between 50 and 59 years old with Graves' hyperthyroidism. Here the CDR3 DNA reads TGTGCCAGCAGCTTAGAGGGGCGGTCACCCCTCCACTTT. It specifies CASSLEGRSPLHF. Full variable domain (outside the CDR3, taken from reference TRBV11-2 and TRBJ1-6): EAGVAQSPRYKIIEKRQSVAFWCNPISGHATLYWYQQILGQGPKLLIQFQNNGVVDDSQLPKDRFSAERLKGVDSTLKIQPAKLEDSAVYLCASSLEGRSPLHFGNGTRLTVT.